This T cell receptor (beta chain) came from a study of regulatory T cells in long-lasting Graves disease. Many counts were recorded for this clonotype. The antigen remains unidentified. Time point: newly diagnosed GD, antithyroid drugs for less than 3 months. The authors made the TCR library using RNA they extracted from PBMCs. General study results and limits: Gene preferences differed: TRBV28, TRBJ1-2, TRBJ2-5 in persistent cases. Small numbers of samples may have cut accuracy.

Germline lookup yields CDR1 DFQATT and CDR2 SNEGSKA (reference sequence). The CDR3 has 13 residues. The V end lost 6 bases, the J end lost 0 bases, and 10 bases lay between the germline ends. Investigators prepared the TCR beta libraries by applying iRepertoire HTBI primers and Arm-PCR of CDR3 regions. Via MiXCR, TCRdb re-called the multiplex PCR reads, giving one row per CDR3 protein. Among about 540,000 distinct CDR3 sequences listed, roughly 13% were seen once. The sample was also reused in another study, on T cells in Graves' hyperthyroidism and ophthalmopathy.

J is TRBJ2-3 and V is TRBV20-1; D remains ambiguous. The origin of this receptor is a man aged 25 to 40 with Graves disease. Sample: peripheral blood mononuclear cells (PBMCs), taken at new diagnosis, from a patient treated with antithyroid drugs. The CDR3 protein is CSARDPSTDTQYF. The CDR3 nucleotides are TGCAGTGCCCGAGACCCTAGCACAGATACGCAGTATTTT.